This is a list of T cell receptor beta chains from one sample in a study of OX40 agonist ivuxolimab in advanced cancers. Clones were sequenced by immunoSEQ multiplex PCR, and TCRdb holds only the in-frame ones, with some missing. The profile covers 65,000 to 90,000 clones, with around 89% appearing a single time and 0.4% to 0.55% taken by the ten largest. Specimen: CD4+ or CD8+ T cells sorted from blood, collected in a trial of the OX40 agonist ivuxolimab. The receptors originated from an adult with an advanced solid tumor such as melanoma, head and neck, liver or kidney cancer. Both conserved end residues are part of each CDR3. The D gene is left open where the match is weak. Part of the rows lack a size; the others show once, few, many or a class for expanded clones.

J,D,size,V,DNA,CDR3
TRBJ2-7,TRBD1,-,TRBV5-1,TGCGCCAGCAGCCTCCCGGACAGGGGGTCCGAGCAGTACTTC,CASSLPDRGSEQYF
TRBJ2-7,TRBD2,once,TRBV6-6,TGTGCCAGCAACCCCCAAACTAGCGGGAGGGGCGAGCAGTACTTC,CASNPQTSGRGEQYF
TRBJ2-1,-,-,TRBV7-3,TGTGCCAGCAGCCGATCGCAGTTCTTC,CASSRSQFF
TRBJ2-1,TRBD2,once,TRBV2,TGTGCCAGCAGCGCTCTAGCGGGAGGGATCAATGAGCAGTTCTTC,CASSALAGGINEQFF
TRBJ2-5,-,-,TRBV9,TGTGCCAGCAGCAAAATGGAGGGCCAAGAGACCCAGTACTTC,CASSKMEGQETQYF
TRBJ1-2,TRBD1,-,TRBV6-5,TGTGCCAGCAGCCCCACCGGGACAGGGGGTGGCTACACCTTC,CASSPTGTGGGYTF
TRBJ2-1,-,-,TRBV5-1,TGCGCCAGCAGCTTGATCCCGACGGAGCAGTTCTTC,CASSLIPTEQFF
TRBJ2-1,-,-,TRBV5-6,TGTGCCAGCAGCTTGACGGACAATGAGCAGTTCTTC,CASSLTDNEQFF
TRBJ2-3,-,-,TRBV5-1,TGCGCCAGCAGCTTGGTGCGGGCACAGCGGGATACGCAGTATTTT,CASSLVRAQRDTQYF
TRBJ1-4,-,-,TRBV5-5,TGTGCCAGCAGCTCACCCTCAGGGTTTGGTGAAAAACTGTTTTTT,CASSSPSGFGEKLFF